Following are 3 T cell receptor beta chains from one sample sequenced in a study of cytomegalovirus exposure and HLA in healthy donors. Produced via immunoSEQ multiplex PCR; TCRdb's table is partial and in-frame only. The data contain 120,000 to 150,000 clones, roughly 91% of them singletons. Sequencing was done on a sample of PBMCs. The receptors here all came from a woman younger than 30 in good health and CMV-seropositive.

The V gene is TRBV5-1, the J gene TRBJ1-2, with 7 bases lining up with TRBD1. The germline CDR1 and CDR2 sequences are SGHRS and YFSETQ. Unmatched junction bases numbered 4, after V lost 4 bases and J lost 4 bases. The length of the CDR3 is 13 residues. The CDR3 bases are TGCGCCAGCAGCATGGGGACAGTCTATGGCTACACCTTC. Amino acid sequence: CASSMGTVYGYTF.

The V and J genes are TRBV27 and TRBJ2-1; 8 positions agree with TRBD1. Trimming cost V 2 bases and J 1 base; bases outside gene matches: 1. CDR1 MNHEY and CDR2 SMNVEV come from the germline V gene (reference sequence). This CDR3 is built from 15 residues. CDR3 region: CASSLGDRSYNEQFF. The CDR3 bases are TGTGCCAGCAGTTTAGGGGACAGGTCCTACAATGAGCAGTTCTTC.

The chain carries TRBV30 and TRBJ1-1, with 8 nucleotides matching TRBD1. This CDR3 region has 14 residues. V lost 5 bases and J lost 6; bases outside the gene matches: 11. Germline-derived CDR1 and CDR2 are GTSNPN and SVGIG (reference sequence). The CDR3: CAWDRGGVSAEAFF. The CDR3, as DNA: TGTGCCTGGGACAGGGGAGGGGTAAGTGCTGAAGCTTTCTTT.